This T cell receptor beta chain was captured in a study of glioma-infiltrating T cells after dendritic cell vaccination (dated by TCRdb to 2016 to 2018). Regarding the study in general: A cohort of about 15 glioblastoma patients from Phase I and II dendritic cell vaccination trials was included, of whom 9 were newly diagnosed and 6 had recurrent disease. Autologous tumor lysate-pulsed dendritic cell vaccination was administered to the patients between about 2002 and 2013. The vaccine was prepared from monocyte-derived dendritic cells that were cultured for approximately seven days with IL-4 and GM-CSF and then pulsed overnight with autologous tumor lysate. Each patient got three intradermal injections of the dendritic cell vaccine, spaced at biweekly intervals, in the arm below the axilla. In glioblastoma patients vaccinated with dendritic cells, deep sequencing of TCR beta CDR3 regions served to measure the amount of tumor-infiltrating lymphocytes and to compare repertoires between tumor and blood. Survival after dendritic cell vaccination was correlated with TCR sequencing metrics, such as TIL content and the overlap between tumor and blood repertoires.

Patients were selected for having adequate residual fresh-frozen tumor tissue and more than two years of available survival data. Although molecular status otherwise differed among the glioblastoma patients, no patient had an isocitrate dehydrogenase mutation. PBMC collection took place before vaccination, two weeks after the third vaccination, and at tumor progression if progression occurred. The Qiagen DNeasy Blood extraction Kit was used to extract genomic DNA. Trimming removed 5 bases from V and 9 bases from J; the gene matches leave 5 bases unexplained. The germline V gene sets CDR1 to MNHNS and CDR2 to SASEGT. From cysteine to phenylalanine, the CDR3 is 14 amino acids long. Only CDR3 DNA is held: 42 bases, read in frame from base 1. The research as a whole found: The response model built on TCR overlap across three groups was characterized as speculative, with prospective validation still needed. After dendritic cell vaccination, a higher estimated pretreatment TIL content predicted longer time to progression and overall survival. No direct relationship between TCR clonality and survival was found, suggesting that a diverse polyclonal response may matter. The cohort was small and heterogeneous, only a few patients had full blood and tumor sets, and even fewer had initial-recurrent tumor pairs.

Turning to this clone: The specificity of this receptor is unknown. No qualities accompany the bases; no much larger clone lies one base away.

Using the immunoSEQ assay, TCRB CDR3 regions were amplified from approximately 2 micrograms of genomic DNA, or from all available DNA when less than that was on hand. The multiplex PCR relied on 60 forward primers for TCR V beta segments and 13 reverse primers for J beta segments. Synthetic control templates were spiked into each sample at limiting dilution to estimate reads per starting template. The Illumina HiSeq System generated 87 bp sequencing reads. The authors' analysis ran thus. PCR and sequencing errors were removed by merging closely related sequences with a nearest neighbor algorithm. TCR overlap was defined as the percentage of unique tumor TCR beta sequences that were also present in the same patient's peripheral blood. Sourced from immuneACCESS, this table was stored by TCRdb with only in-frame sequences that have V and J called. A share of the clones is absent; for the studies checked, an unresolved V gene accounts for under half, and the remainder has no known explanation. The D gene and trimming were derived from the DNA, and the V and J assignments and clone size from that table. The sample table holds fewer than 75,000 clones, of which 81% were seen once. The ten largest account for under 8% of the sample.

Source: blood, taken before dendritic cell vaccination. The chain links TRBV6-1 with TRBJ1-6, and 9 junction bases match TRBD1. This receptor was taken from a human donor with glioblastoma. The encoded CDR3 is CASSLTGGVSPLHF. DNA sequence: TGTGCCAGCAGTTTGACAGGGGGTGTTTCACCCCTCCACTTT.